The TCR beta chain under discussion was sequenced for a study of blood T cells in healthy people across ages. On this clonotype itself: This may be a read error, as it is one base from a much larger clone.

Looked up from germline, CDR1 is SGHRS and CDR2 is YFSETQ. The CDR3 consists of 14 residues. Trimming cost V 1 base and J 7 bases, with 11 bases left between them. Healthy individuals of Caucasian origin from Russia, aged roughly 6 to 100, served as donors. Through a sample-barcoded 5' primer and a J-beta primer mix, a second PCR was run for about 6 to 12 cycles. Each sample yielded at least 3 million CDR3-containing paired-end reads. TCRdb reprocessed the 5' RACE reads with MiXCR, giving one entry per CDR3 protein. The repertoire holds about 1.1 million distinct CDR3 sequences, with roughly two fifths as singletons.

The chain carries TRBV5-1 and TRBJ1-4; no firm D call. This receptor was identified in a man between 18 and 35 years old in good health. The sequenced material came from blood. CDR3 amino acids: CASSLSGDSEKLFF. CDR3 nucleotides: TGCGCCAGCAGCTTGTCGGGAGATAGTGAAAAACTGTTTTTT.